A selection of T cell receptor beta chains follows, all from one sample in a study of blood T cells in healthy people across ages. MiXCR, applied by TCRdb to the 5' RACE reads, yields one record per CDR3 protein. The table includes fewer than 2,000,000 distinct CDR3 sequences, about two fifths detected once. Sequenced: blood. The receptors derive from a human donor in good health. CDR3s include the opening cysteine and the closing phenylalanine or tryptophan. Fields, in order: J gene, V gene, clone size, D gene, CDR3 protein, CDR3 DNA. D genes are given only for firm matches. Clone sizes are given selectively: once, few, many, or a class where the clone is expanded.

J gene: TRBJ2-3; V gene: TRBV7-9; clone size: -; D gene: -; CDR3 protein: CASSQAGRQVDTQYF; CDR3 DNA: TGTGCCAGCAGCCAAGCCGGGCGACAAGTGGATACGCAGTATTTT
J gene: TRBJ2-5; V gene: TRBV5-1; clone size: -; D gene: -; CDR3 protein: CASQLEPQQETQYF; CDR3 DNA: TGCGCCAGCCAACTAGAACCCCAACAAGAGACCCAGTACTTC
J gene: TRBJ1-2; V gene: TRBV29-1; clone size: -; D gene: -; CDR3 protein: CSVEGGARNYGYTF; CDR3 DNA: TGCAGCGTTGAGGGGGGGGCCCGCAACTATGGCTACACCTTC
J gene: TRBJ2-4; V gene: TRBV12-3/TRBV12-4; clone size: -; D gene: -; CDR3 protein: CASSVRENIQYF; CDR3 DNA: TGTGCCAGCAGCGTGCGGGAAAACATTCAGTACTTC
J gene: TRBJ2-1; V gene: TRBV9; clone size: -; D gene: TRBD2; CDR3 protein: CASSFPLAGGNNEQFF; CDR3 DNA: TGTGCCAGCAGCTTCCCACTAGCGGGGGGAAACAATGAGCAGTTCTTC
J gene: TRBJ2-7; V gene: TRBV28; clone size: -; D gene: -; CDR3 protein: CASSSMGRGKQYF; CDR3 DNA: TGTGCCAGCAGTTCCATGGGACGCGGGAAGCAGTACTTC
J gene: TRBJ2-4; V gene: TRBV29-1; clone size: few; D gene: -; CDR3 protein: CSVGSVHKNIQYF; CDR3 DNA: TGCAGCGTTGGGTCGGTTCACAAAAACATTCAGTACTTC
J gene: TRBJ2-1; V gene: TRBV11-1; clone size: few; D gene: -; CDR3 protein: CASSLIKGRIYNEQFF; CDR3 DNA: TGTGCCAGCAGCTTAATTAAGGGGCGTATATACAATGAGCAGTTCTTC
J gene: TRBJ1-1; V gene: TRBV5-1; clone size: -; D gene: -; CDR3 protein: CASSLSSYTEAFF; CDR3 DNA: TGCGCCAGCAGCTTGTCATCCTACACTGAAGCTTTCTTT
J gene: TRBJ2-7; V gene: TRBV15; clone size: -; D gene: -; CDR3 protein: CATRGADTYEQYF; CDR3 DNA: TGTGCCACCAGAGGGGCCGACACCTACGAGCAGTACTTC
J gene: TRBJ2-1; V gene: TRBV6-6; clone size: few; D gene: -; CDR3 protein: CASSYSPGTEQFF; CDR3 DNA: TGTGCCAGCAGTTACTCACCAGGGACTGAGCAGTTCTTC
J gene: TRBJ2-1; V gene: TRBV24-1; clone size: -; D gene: -; CDR3 protein: CATSDQQEGFYNEQFF; CDR3 DNA: TGTGCCACCAGTGATCAACAGGAGGGGTTTTACAATGAGCAGTTCTTC
J gene: TRBJ2-3; V gene: TRBV9; clone size: few; D gene: -; CDR3 protein: CASSVGGGASGTDTQYF; CDR3 DNA: TGTGCCAGCAGCGTAGGAGGGGGGGCTAGCGGCACAGATACGCAGTATTTT
J gene: TRBJ1-1; V gene: TRBV6-1; clone size: -; D gene: -; CDR3 protein: CASSDGSGTEAFF; CDR3 DNA: TGTGCCAGCAGTGACGGGAGCGGCACTGAAGCTTTCTTT
J gene: TRBJ2-3; V gene: TRBV6-5; clone size: -; D gene: TRBD1; CDR3 protein: CAGSYLGQTTDTQYF; CDR3 DNA: TGTGCCGGCAGTTACCTGGGACAGACCACAGATACGCAGTATTTT
J gene: TRBJ2-3; V gene: TRBV7-3; clone size: few; D gene: TRBD2; CDR3 protein: CASGQTSVGADTQYF; CDR3 DNA: TGTGCCAGCGGCCAGACTAGCGTGGGAGCAGATACGCAGTATTTT
J gene: TRBJ2-7; V gene: TRBV6-1; clone size: -; D gene: -; CDR3 protein: CASSEVGDYEQYF; CDR3 DNA: TGTGCCAGCAGTGAAGTGGGGGACTACGAGCAGTACTTC
J gene: TRBJ1-2; V gene: TRBV2; clone size: few; D gene: -; CDR3 protein: CASSGNNYGYTF; CDR3 DNA: TGTGCCAGCAGCGGCAATAACTATGGCTACACCTTC
J gene: TRBJ2-3; V gene: TRBV2; clone size: few; D gene: -; CDR3 protein: CASSEARGRRDTQYF; CDR3 DNA: TGTGCCAGCAGTGAAGCGCGGGGGCGGAGGGATACGCAGTATTTT
J gene: TRBJ1-5; V gene: TRBV6-5; clone size: -; D gene: -; CDR3 protein: CTSTEYQGRQPQHF; CDR3 DNA: TGTACCAGCACTGAGTATCAGGGGAGACAGCCCCAGCATTTT
J gene: TRBJ2-3; V gene: TRBV25-1; clone size: many; D gene: TRBD2; CDR3 protein: CASSAPASGGLRFGTDTQYF; CDR3 DNA: TGTGCCAGCAGTGCTCCGGCTAGCGGGGGGCTGAGGTTTGGCACAGATACGCAGTATTTT
J gene: TRBJ1-2; V gene: TRBV3-1; clone size: many; D gene: -; CDR3 protein: CASSQSSGYTF; CDR3 DNA: TGTGCCAGCAGCCAATCGTCCGGCTACACCTTC
J gene: TRBJ2-3; V gene: TRBV29-1; clone size: few; D gene: -; CDR3 protein: CSVEDWGDSGQISTDTQYF; CDR3 DNA: TGCAGCGTTGAAGATTGGGGGGACAGCGGCCAAATCAGCACAGATACGCAGTATTTT
J gene: TRBJ1-5; V gene: TRBV2; clone size: -; D gene: -; CDR3 protein: CASSEQTQRGPQHF; CDR3 DNA: TGTGCCAGCAGTGAACAGACCCAGCGAGGGCCCCAGCATTTT
J gene: TRBJ1-2; V gene: TRBV6-5; clone size: few; D gene: -; CDR3 protein: CASSPRDYYGYTF; CDR3 DNA: TGTGCCAGCAGCCCACGGGACTATTATGGCTACACCTTC
J gene: TRBJ1-2; V gene: TRBV6-4; clone size: -; D gene: -; CDR3 protein: CASRPPWESYGYTF; CDR3 DNA: TGTGCCAGCAGGCCCCCATGGGAGAGTTATGGCTACACCTTC
J gene: TRBJ1-1; V gene: TRBV5-1; clone size: few; D gene: -; CDR3 protein: CASAQAPKNTEAFF; CDR3 DNA: TGCGCCAGCGCCCAAGCCCCCAAGAACACTGAAGCTTTCTTT
J gene: TRBJ2-7; V gene: TRBV9; clone size: -; D gene: TRBD2; CDR3 protein: CASSVSASGAYEQYF; CDR3 DNA: TGTGCCAGCAGCGTATCCGCTAGCGGGGCGTACGAGCAGTACTTC
J gene: TRBJ1-5; V gene: TRBV7-2; clone size: once; D gene: -; CDR3 protein: CASSFPTGQRSNQPQHF; CDR3 DNA: TGTGCCAGCAGCTTCCCAACCGGACAGCGTAGCAATCAGCCCCAGCATTTT
J gene: TRBJ2-3; V gene: TRBV7-2; clone size: -; D gene: TRBD2; CDR3 protein: CVSSPGRARLGTQYF; CDR3 DNA: TGTGTCAGCAGCCCAGGGAGGGCTAGATTGGGTACGCAGTATTTT
J gene: TRBJ1-1; V gene: TRBV7-3; clone size: -; D gene: TRBD1; CDR3 protein: CASSLTGGGAIAEKAFF; CDR3 DNA: TGTGCCAGCAGCCTCACCGGAGGGGGCGCGATTGCCGAAAAAGCTTTCTTT